The present T cell receptor (beta chain) was sequenced within a study of CD8 T cells in Susac syndrome. Study summary: Patients with Susac syndrome who were sequenced included more than 5 with active disease and eight or nine in remission.

Random hexamers were used to reverse transcribe an amount of roughly 0.45 to 1 ug RNA. TCRdb reprocessed the immunoSEQ multiplex PCR reads via MiXCR and lists one record per CDR3 protein. The sample shows around 230,000 distinct CDR3 sequences, 90% to 96% of them seen only once. The germline CDR1 and CDR2 sequences are MGHRA and YSYEKL. Trimming took 3 bases from V and 3 from J, leaving 20 bases between them. The CDR3 is made up of 17 amino acids. This TCR was sampled from a human donor with Susac syndrome. The J gene is TRBJ1-1, the V gene TRBV4-1, with unresolved D. The sequenced sample was CD4+ T cells from PBMCs. DNA for the CDR3: TGCGCCAGCAGCCACCCGACCGGACCCCTAGGTGACACTGAAGCTTTCTTT. The encoded protein is CASSHPTGPLGDTEAFF.